Below are 30 T cell receptor beta chains sequenced from a single sample in a study of cytomegalovirus exposure and HLA in healthy donors. Both 60 Vbeta primers and 13 Jbeta primers went into the PCR. Generated by immunoSEQ multiplex PCR, the TCRdb table keeps only in-frame clones and is missing some. The sample consists of about 110,000 clones, roughly 80% of them appearing once. Sequencing was performed on PBMCs. These receptors came from a man in his sixties in good health and CMV-seronegative.

The chain has TRBV5-1 and TRBJ1-6; perhaps TRBD1 as D (5 bases). V lost 0 bases to trimming and J lost 3 bases, with 10 bases between them. The CDR3 sequence is 16 residues long. Germline V lookup: CDR1 SGHRS, CDR2 YFSETQ. The CDR3 DNA follows: TGCGCCAGCAGCTTGGACGACAGAAGCTATAATTCACCCCTCCACTTT. This translates into CASSLDDRSYNSPLHF.

This clone was counted a single time. The V and J genes are TRBV5-1 and TRBJ1-4, with D unresolved. Germline V gene data show CDR1 as SGHRS and CDR2 as YFSETQ. This CDR3 comprises 14 residues. The V gene lost 5 bases and the J gene lost 8 bases, with 16 bases spanning the gap. CDR3 amino acids: CASSPDTGSEKLFF. The CDR3 DNA follows: TGCGCCAGCAGTCCCGACACCGGTTCCGAAAAACTGTTTTTT.

The chain carries TRBV15 and TRBJ1-1; 8 nucleotides align to TRBD1. The CDR3 length is 14 residues. The germline gives CDR1 LNHNV, CDR2 YYDKDF (reference sequence). Germline trimming cut 8 bases from V and 3 bases from J; bases unmatched to any gene: 8. CDR3 DNA: TGTGCCACCGGCCGGACAGGGTTGGACACTGAAGCTTTCTTT. This gives the protein CATGRTGLDTEAFF. Using reference TRBV15 and TRBJ1-1 for the parts outside the CDR3, the full variable domain is DAMVIQNPRYQVTQFGKPVTLSCSQTLNHNVMYWYQQKSSQAPKLLFHYYDKDFNNEADTPDNFQSRRPNTSFCFLDIRSPGLGDTAMYLCATGRTGLDTEAFFGQGTRLTVV.

The genes are TRBV5-1 and TRBJ2-5; possible D gene TRBD2, 6 bases. Germline-derived CDR1 and CDR2 are SGHRS and YFSETQ. V gave up 5 bases and J gave up 4 bases, with 12 bases separating them. This CDR3 comprises 13 residues. The CDR3 DNA is TGCGCCAGCAGGGTAGCGGCAGTAGAGACCCAGTACTTC. Its protein product is CASRVAAVETQYF.

This clone is a singleton in its sample. The rearrangement uses TRBV6-6 and TRBJ2-3; D gene unclear. Germline V gives CDR1 MNHNY, CDR2 SVGAGI (reference sequence). CDR3 length: 13 amino acids. Trimming removed 7 bases from V and 1 base from J, with 9 bases in between. The CDR3 sequence is CASNRLGTDTQYF. The CDR3, as DNA: TGTGCCAGCAATAGACTCGGCACAGATACGCAGTATTTT.

A single count supports this clone. The chain uses TRBV7-2 and TRBJ2-7; D is ambiguous. This CDR3 has 14 residues. Trimming took off 3 bases at V and 3 bases at J, with 12 bases between the two ends. Germline V gene data show CDR1 as SGHTA and CDR2 as FQGNSA. CDR3 in amino acids: CASSFPGNVYEQYF. Here the CDR3 DNA reads TGTGCCAGCAGCTTCCCAGGAAACGTCTACGAGCAGTACTTC.

This chain connects TRBV2 to TRBJ1-6; 10 positions agree with TRBD1. In germline, CDR1 is SNHLY, CDR2 FYNNEI. Trimming at V came to 6 bases and at J to 7 bases, leaving 6 bases not matched to a gene. The CDR3 loop spans 15 amino acids. The CDR3 protein is CASREGQGPNSPLHF. For the CDR3, the DNA is TGTGCCAGCAGAGAGGGACAGGGGCCAAATTCACCCCTCCACTTT.

This chain joins TRBV6-5 and TRBJ1-1, with D maybe TRBD1 (5 bases). Germline CDR1 is MNHEY and CDR2 is SVGAGI. V shed 7 bases and J shed 4 bases, with 16 bases lying between them. CDR3 length equals 14 residues. CDR3 nucleotide sequence: TGTGCCAGCACCCGGGACGGGGGGAGCACTGAAGCTTTCTTT. This sequence encodes CASTRDGGSTEAFF.

The rearrangement joins TRBV9 to TRBJ1-2; 9 bases line up with TRBD1. The length of the CDR3 is 15 residues. V lost 0 bases, J lost 7 bases, and 7 bases stayed unmatched. Germline V gene lookup returns CDR1 SGDLS and CDR2 YYNGEE. The CDR3 nucleotides are TGTGCCAGCAGCGTAGAACAGGGGGCGTTGGGTGGCTACACCTTC. Translation gives CASSVEQGALGGYTF.

This sequence joins TRBV4-3 and TRBJ2-3; tentatively, D is TRBD2 (6 bases). There are 17 residues in the CDR3. Per germline, CDR1 LGHNA and CDR2 YSLEER. V lost 4 bases to trimming and J lost 0 bases, with 17 bases between them. CDR3 sequence (DNA): TGCGCCAGCAGCCCTCTATTCGGGGGAGCTAGCACAGATACGCAGTATTTT. Its protein is CASSPLFGGASTDTQYF.

This chain joins TRBV4-3 and TRBJ2-7; D is undetermined. Germline lookup yields CDR1 LGHNA and CDR2 YSLEER. The CDR3 covers 14 residues. V gave up 0 bases and J gave up 2 bases, with 8 bases separating them. CDR3 coding DNA: TGCGCCAGCAGCCAAGATGCCAGGACCTACGAGCAGTACTTC. Translated, it gives CASSQDARTYEQYF.

This clone was seen a handful of times. The J gene is TRBJ2-7, the V gene TRBV2; D unresolved. CDR3 size: 12 residues. Trimming took 8 bases from V and 3 from J, leaving 11 bases between them. The germline CDR1 and CDR2 sequences are SNHLY and FYNNEI. DNA of the CDR3: TGTGCCAGCGATTCGGGTAACTACGAGCAGTACGTC. It encodes CASDSGNYEQYV.

The chain links TRBV7-3 to TRBJ2-5, with D perhaps matching TRBD2 (5 bases). The CDR3 has 15 residues. Trimming shortened V by 6 bases and J by 5 bases, and 19 bases separated the two germline ends. Germline lookup yields CDR1 SGHTA and CDR2 FQGTGA. CDR3 nucleotides: TGTGCCAGCAGTTCGACCGGGAACAGTCGGGAGACCCAGTACTTC. It yields the protein CASSSTGNSRETQYF.

The rearrangement uses TRBV18 and TRBJ1-1, with TRBD1 as a possible D gene (5 bases). The V and J ends lost 3 bases and 0 bases respectively, with 5 bases between them. There are 13 residues in the CDR3. Germline-derived CDR1 and CDR2 are KGHSH and LQKENI. The CDR3 loop reads CASSPDMNTEAFF. DNA for the CDR3: TGTGCCAGCTCACCGGACATGAACACTGAAGCTTTCTTT.

The chain carries TRBV2 and TRBJ1-2; tentatively, D is TRBD1 (6 bases). Looked up from germline, CDR1 is SNHLY and CDR2 is FYNNEI. This CDR3 comprises 14 residues. V lost 7 bases to trimming and J lost 4 bases, with 16 bases between them. The CDR3 region is CASKSQGTTYGYTF. The CDR3 bases are TGTGCCAGCAAGTCGCAGGGGACGACCTATGGCTACACCTTC.

The chain combines TRBV7-9 with TRBJ1-5, with 10 nucleotides matching TRBD1. From germline, CDR1 is SEHNR and CDR2 FQNEAQ (reference sequence). V lost 5 bases, J lost 3 bases, and 10 bases stayed unmatched. This CDR3 is 17 amino acids long. This CDR3 reads CASSPLGGTGVNQPQHF. For the CDR3, the DNA is TGTGCCAGCAGCCCCCTTGGGGGGACAGGGGTCAATCAGCCCCAGCATTTT.

CDR3 loop: CSVEAGGDNEQFF. The CDR3 bases are TGCAGCGTTGAGGCGGGGGGGGACAATGAGCAGTTCTTC. The genes are TRBV29-1 and TRBJ2-1, with 9 bases that match TRBD2. The CDR3 extends over 13 amino acids. After removal of 3 bases from V and 5 bases from J, the junction contained 2 bases not matched to a gene. Germline V CDR1 and CDR2: SQVTM, ANQGSEA.

This rearrangement joins TRBV5-6 to TRBJ2-5, with TRBD1 matching 7 bases. Germline trimming cut 5 bases from V and 1 base from J; bases unmatched to any gene: 5. The germline V gene encodes CDR1 SGHDT and CDR2 YYEEEE. The CDR3 extends over 14 amino acids. CDR3 nucleotides: TGTGCCAGCAGTGCCGGGACAGCCCAAGAGACCCAGTACTTC. Encoded protein: CASSAGTAQETQYF.

The chain is built from TRBV30 and TRBJ1-6; TRBD1 aligns across 10 bases. The ends lost 4 bases at V and 8 bases at J; junction bases unmatched: 5. The CDR3 consists of 14 residues. Germline V gene lookup returns CDR1 GTSNPN and CDR2 SVGIG (reference sequence). CDR3 DNA sequence: TGTGCCTGGAAATCCGGGACAGGGGATTCACCCCTCCACTTT. It is translated as CAWKSGTGDSPLHF.

CDR3 protein: CASSVAGDWPVSYNEQFF. CDR3 nucleotides: TGCGCCAGCAGTGTAGCCGGGGACTGGCCCGTTTCTTACAATGAGCAGTTCTTC. This chain connects TRBV10-1 to TRBJ2-1, with a tentative D call TRBD2 (6 bases). V lost 4 bases, J lost 4 bases, and 23 bases lay in between. Germline V gene lookup returns CDR1 WNHNN and CDR2 SYGVQD (reference sequence). This CDR3 has 18 residues.

The rearrangement joins TRBV2 to TRBJ2-7; TRBD1 matches 10 bases. The CDR3 length is 13 residues. Trimming removed 5 bases from V and 5 bases from J; junction bases left unmatched: 3. Germline assignment: CDR1 SNHLY and CDR2 FYNNEI. This CDR3 is CASSLDRGDEQYV. The CDR3 coding sequence is TGTGCCAGCAGTCTGGACAGGGGGGACGAGCAGTACGTC.

The rearrangement joins TRBV4-2 to TRBJ2-5, with 9 positions matching TRBD1. Germline trimming cut 0 bases from V and 5 bases from J; bases unmatched to any gene: 4. This CDR3 has 15 amino acids. CDR1 is LGHNA, CDR2 YNFKEQ, per germline. CDR3 nucleotides: TGTGCCAGCAGCCAAGAACAGGGGGCCAGGGAGACCCAGTACTTC. This gives the protein CASSQEQGARETQYF.

V and J are TRBV7-2 and TRBJ1-5; no firm D call. With 1 base removed from V and 1 base from J, the gap between germline ends came to 8 bases. Germline loops: CDR1 SGHTA, CDR2 FQGNSA. This CDR3 region has 15 residues. The CDR3 DNA sequence: TGTGCCAGCAGCTTAGTGGCGGGGAGCAATCAGCCCCAGCATTTT. Amino acid sequence: CASSLVAGSNQPQHF.

The J gene is TRBJ2-5, the V gene TRBV5-6; TRBD2 matches at 8 bases. Germline V gives CDR1 SGHDT, CDR2 YYEEEE. The CDR3 loop spans 14 amino acids. V shed 1 base and J 4 bases; nucleotides not matched to a gene: 3. The CDR3: CASSLTAGGETQYF. The DNA for the CDR3 is TGTGCCAGCAGCTTGACTGCGGGGGGAGAGACCCAGTACTTC.

V and J are TRBV19 and TRBJ1-1, with a possible D match to TRBD1 (6 bases). Germline V gene lookup returns CDR1 LNHDA and CDR2 SQIVND (reference sequence). The CDR3 covers 15 residues. Trimming cost V 4 bases and J 6 bases, with 18 bases left between them. The CDR3 DNA is TGTGCCAGTAGTACCTACAGGGTTTTGCACGCTGAAGCTTTCTTT. It encodes CASSTYRVLHAEAFF.

The chain couples TRBV6-1 to TRBJ1-1; D may be TRBD1 (6 bases). V lost 4 bases to trimming and J lost 1 base, with 10 bases between them. The CDR3 runs to 14 residues. Germline V gene sequence: CDR1 MNHNS, CDR2 SASEGT. The CDR3 region has the DNA TGTGCCAGCAGTGGTCGGACAGCGAACACTGAAGCTTTCTTT. Its protein product is CASSGRTANTEAFF.

The chain recombines TRBV19 with TRBJ1-5, with 8 nucleotides matching TRBD1. V trimming: 9 bases; J trimming: 1 base; junction bases outside the gene matches: 8. This CDR3 is built from 15 residues. Germline V gene data show CDR1 as LNHDA and CDR2 as SQIVND (reference sequence). This CDR3 is CASLVRTGSNQPQHF. CDR3 bases: TGTGCCAGCCTAGTAAGGACAGGGAGCAATCAGCCCCAGCATTTT.

This clone has just a few counts. The J gene is TRBJ2-5, the V gene TRBV7-9; 8 bases agree with TRBD2. The trim removed 0 bases at V and 9 bases at J, leaving 6 bases unmatched. Germline CDR1 reads SEHNR; CDR2 reads FQNEAQ (reference sequence). The CDR3 totals 14 residues. This CDR3 is CASSLALSGASQYF. CDR3 DNA: TGTGCCAGCAGCTTAGCGCTTAGCGGGGCGTCCCAGTACTTC.

This clone was detected a few times. V and J are TRBV10-3 and TRBJ2-7; the D gene is possibly TRBD2 (7 bases). Trimming removed 0 bases from V and 7 bases from J, with 13 bases in between. The V gene's germline CDR1 is ENHRY and CDR2 SYGVKD. The CDR3 is made up of 14 amino acids. The CDR3 loop reads CAISESGGAREQYV. The CDR3, as DNA: TGTGCCATCAGTGAGTCGGGGGGGGCAAGAGAGCAGTACGTC.

The chain recombines TRBV2 with TRBJ2-1; D may be TRBD2 (6 bases). Germline CDR1 SNHLY, CDR2 FYNNEI. Trimming removed 10 bases from V and 9 bases from J, with 22 bases in between. This CDR3 comprises 14 residues. The CDR3, as DNA: TGTGCCACCCAATACTCAGGGAGGCGTGGTGAGCAGTTCTTC. The encoded protein is CATQYSGRRGEQFF.